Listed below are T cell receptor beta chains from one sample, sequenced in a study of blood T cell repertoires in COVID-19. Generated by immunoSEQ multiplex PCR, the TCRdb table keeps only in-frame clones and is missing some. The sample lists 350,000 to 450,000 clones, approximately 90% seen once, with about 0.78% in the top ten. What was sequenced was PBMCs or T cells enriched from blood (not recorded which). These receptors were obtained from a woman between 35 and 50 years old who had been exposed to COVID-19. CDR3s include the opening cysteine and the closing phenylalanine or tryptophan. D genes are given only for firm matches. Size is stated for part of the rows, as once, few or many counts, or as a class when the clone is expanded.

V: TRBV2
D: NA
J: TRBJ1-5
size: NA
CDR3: CASSEVGGNQPQHF
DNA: TGTGCCAGCAGTGAGGTCGGGGGCAATCAGCCCCAGCATTTT

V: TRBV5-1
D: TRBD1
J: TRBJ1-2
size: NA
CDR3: CASSFGQGSYGYTF
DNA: TGCGCCAGCAGCTTTGGACAGGGCTCATATGGCTACACCTTC

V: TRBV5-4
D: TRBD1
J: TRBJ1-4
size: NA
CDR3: CASSSEQGVDALFF
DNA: TGTGCCAGCAGCTCCGAACAGGGGGTTGACGCCCTGTTTTTT

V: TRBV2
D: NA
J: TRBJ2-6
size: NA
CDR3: CASHYRTAGANVLTF
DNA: TGTGCCAGCCATTACCGGACAGCTGGGGCCAACGTCCTGACTTTC

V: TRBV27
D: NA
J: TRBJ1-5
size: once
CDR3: CASSDYVGSQPQHF
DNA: TGTGCCAGCAGTGACTACGTAGGGAGTCAGCCCCAGCATTTT

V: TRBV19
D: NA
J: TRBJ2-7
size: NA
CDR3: CASRAQGDEQYF
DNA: TGTGCCAGTAGAGCACAGGGTGACGAGCAGTACTTC

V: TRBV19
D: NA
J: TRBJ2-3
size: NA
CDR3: CASSIGSVTDTQYF
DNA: TGTGCCAGTAGTATCGGGTCGGTGACAGATACGCAGTATTTT

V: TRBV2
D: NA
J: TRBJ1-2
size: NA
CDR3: CAITKQGSNYGYTF
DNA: TGTGCCATCACGAAGCAGGGGAGTAACTATGGCTACACCTTC

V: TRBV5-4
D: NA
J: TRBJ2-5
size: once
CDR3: CASSLEGADRFKETQYF
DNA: TGTGCCAGCAGCTTGGAAGGGGCTGACAGGTTCAAGGAGACCCAGTACTTC

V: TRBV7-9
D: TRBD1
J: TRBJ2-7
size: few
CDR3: CASSSSGTGGNEQYF
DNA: TGTGCCAGCAGCTCCTCCGGGACAGGGGGGAACGAGCAGTACTTC

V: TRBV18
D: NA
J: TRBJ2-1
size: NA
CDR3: CASSPPALTTYEQFF
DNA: TGTGCCAGCTCACCACCCGCTTTAACAACCTATGAGCAGTTCTTC

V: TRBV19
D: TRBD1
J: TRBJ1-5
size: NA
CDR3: CASSRGETGNWNQPQHF
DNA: TGTGCCAGTAGTAGGGGTGAGACAGGGAATTGGAATCAGCCCCAGCATTTT

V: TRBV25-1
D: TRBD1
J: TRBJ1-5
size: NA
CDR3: CASRGQGAHQPQHF
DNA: TGTGCCAGCAGGGGACAGGGGGCTCATCAGCCCCAGCATTTT

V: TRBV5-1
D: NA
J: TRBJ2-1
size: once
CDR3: CASSFEGRLAGNEQFF
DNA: TGCGCCAGCAGCTTCGAGGGAAGGCTGGCGGGCAATGAGCAGTTCTTC

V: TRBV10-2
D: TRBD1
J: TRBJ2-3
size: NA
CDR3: CASSELQGGTQYF
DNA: TGCGCCAGCAGTGAGCTACAGGGGGGTACGCAGTATTTT

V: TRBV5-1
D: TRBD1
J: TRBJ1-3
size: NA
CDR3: CASKGASGNTIYF
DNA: TGCGCCAGTAAGGGGGCCTCTGGAAACACCATATATTTT

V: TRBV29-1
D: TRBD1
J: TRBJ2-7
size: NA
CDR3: CSVANRGAYYEQYF
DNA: TGCAGCGTTGCTAACAGGGGTGCTTACTACGAGCAGTACTTC

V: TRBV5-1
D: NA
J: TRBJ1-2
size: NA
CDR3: CASSLEQELYGYTF
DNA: TGCGCCAGCAGCTTGGAACAGGAACTCTATGGCTACACCTTC

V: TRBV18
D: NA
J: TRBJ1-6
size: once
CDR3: CASSTKGYNSPLHF
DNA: TGTGCCAGCTCGACCAAGGGGTACAATTCACCCCTCCACTTT

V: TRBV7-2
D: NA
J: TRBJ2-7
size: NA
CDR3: CASSLVGMGLRYEQYF
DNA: TGTGCCAGCAGCTTAGTGGGTATGGGACTCCGGTACGAGCAGTACTTC

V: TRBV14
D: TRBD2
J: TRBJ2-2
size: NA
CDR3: CASSQDLDSGNVGELFF
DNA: TGTGCCAGCAGCCAAGATTTAGATAGCGGGAATGTCGGGGAGCTGTTTTTT

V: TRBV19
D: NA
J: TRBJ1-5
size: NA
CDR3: CASSIGAGNQPQHF
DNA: TGTGCCAGTAGTATAGGGGCAGGGAATCAGCCCCAGCATTTT

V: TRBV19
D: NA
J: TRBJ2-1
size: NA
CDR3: CASMGGPTYNEQFF
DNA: TGTGCCAGTATGGGGGGTCCCACCTACAATGAGCAGTTCTTC

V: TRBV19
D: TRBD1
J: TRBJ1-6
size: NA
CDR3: CASQSQGVYSPLHF
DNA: TGTGCCAGCCAGAGCCAGGGGGTATATTCACCCCTCCACTTT

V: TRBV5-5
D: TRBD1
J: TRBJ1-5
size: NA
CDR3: CASSLVRRTGESNQPQHF
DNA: TGTGCCAGCAGCTTGGTAAGGCGGACAGGCGAGAGCAATCAGCCCCAGCATTTT

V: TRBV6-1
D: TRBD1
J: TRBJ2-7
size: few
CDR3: CASSEGGGQGMEYF
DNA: TGTGCCAGCAGTGAAGGCGGGGGACAGGGAATGGAGTACTTC

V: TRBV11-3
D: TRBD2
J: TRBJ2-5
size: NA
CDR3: CASSRRKLAGVGGETQYF
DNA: TGTGCCAGCAGCCGGAGAAAGCTAGCGGGAGTGGGGGGGGAGACCCAGTACTTC

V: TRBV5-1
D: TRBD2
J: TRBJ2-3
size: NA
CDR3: CASSLGGAGQTDTQYF
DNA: TGCGCCAGCAGCTTGGGCGGAGCGGGGCAAACAGATACGCAGTATTTT

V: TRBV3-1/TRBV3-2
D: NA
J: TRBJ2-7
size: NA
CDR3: CASSQGYRGGNYEQYF
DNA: TGTGCCAGCAGCCAAGGGTACAGGGGGGGAAACTACGAGCAGTACTTC

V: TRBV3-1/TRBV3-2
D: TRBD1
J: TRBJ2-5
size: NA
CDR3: CASSQGVGQGVGETQYF
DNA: TGTGCCAGCAGCCAAGGGGTAGGACAGGGGGTCGGGGAGACCCAGTACTTC

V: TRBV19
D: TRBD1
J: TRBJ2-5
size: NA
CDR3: CASSIRTGPQETQYF
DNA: TGTGCCAGTAGTATAAGGACAGGCCCCCAAGAGACCCAGTACTTC

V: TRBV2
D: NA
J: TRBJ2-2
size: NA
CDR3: CASSQAGAGTGELFF
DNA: TGTGCCAGCAGCCAGGCAGGGGCAGGGACCGGGGAGCTGTTTTTT

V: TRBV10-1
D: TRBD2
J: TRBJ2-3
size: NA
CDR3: CASSWGLDTDTQYF
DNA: TGCGCCAGCAGTTGGGGACTAGACACAGATACGCAGTATTTT

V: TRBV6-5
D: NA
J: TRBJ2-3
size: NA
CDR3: CASRTTYTDTQYF
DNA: TGTGCCAGCAGGACTACCTACACAGATACGCAGTATTTT

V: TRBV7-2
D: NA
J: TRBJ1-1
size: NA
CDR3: CASSFGGNTEAFF
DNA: TGTGCCAGCAGCTTCGGGGGGAACACTGAAGCTTTCTTT

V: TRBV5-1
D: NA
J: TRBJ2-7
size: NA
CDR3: CASSLSTVALYEQYF
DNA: TGCGCCAGCAGCTTGTCGACAGTTGCCCTCTACGAGCAGTACTTC

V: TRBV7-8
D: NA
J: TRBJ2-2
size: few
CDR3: CASSFSWDKPTGELFF
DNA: TGTGCCAGCAGCTTTAGTTGGGACAAGCCCACCGGGGAGCTGTTTTTT

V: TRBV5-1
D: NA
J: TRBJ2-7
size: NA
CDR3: CASGDLTGFSYEQYF
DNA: TGCGCCAGCGGCGACCTGACAGGCTTCTCCTACGAGCAGTACTTC

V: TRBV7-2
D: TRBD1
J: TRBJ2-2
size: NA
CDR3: CASSPRRDRARHTGELFF
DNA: TGTGCCAGCAGCCCCCGACGAGACAGGGCCCGACACACCGGGGAGCTGTTTTTT

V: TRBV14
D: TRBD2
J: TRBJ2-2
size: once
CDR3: CASSQEASSGRNTGELFF
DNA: TGTGCCAGCAGCCAAGAAGCGAGTAGCGGGAGGAACACCGGGGAGCTGTTTTTT

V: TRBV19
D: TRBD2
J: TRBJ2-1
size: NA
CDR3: CASSVSGTAYNEQFF
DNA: TGTGCCAGTAGTGTTAGCGGGACGGCCTACAATGAGCAGTTCTTC

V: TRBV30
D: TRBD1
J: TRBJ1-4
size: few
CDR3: CAWSRPGQGFEKLFF
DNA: TGTGCCTGGAGTCGACCGGGACAGGGCTTTGAAAAACTGTTTTTT

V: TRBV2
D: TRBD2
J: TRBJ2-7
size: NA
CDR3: CASSSRTSGIGEQYF
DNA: TGTGCCAGCAGTTCGCGGACTAGCGGGATTGGCGAGCAGTACTTC

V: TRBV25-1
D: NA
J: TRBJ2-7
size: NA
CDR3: CASSAQGYEQYF
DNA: TGTGCCAGCAGTGCACAGGGTTACGAGCAGTACTTC

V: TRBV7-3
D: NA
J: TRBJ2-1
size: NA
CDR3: CASSLAGQTYNEQFF
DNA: TGTGCCAGCAGCTTAGCAGGGCAGACCTACAATGAGCAGTTCTTC

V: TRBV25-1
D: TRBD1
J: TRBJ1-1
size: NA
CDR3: CASSLTGRVEAFF
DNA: TGTGCCAGCAGTCTGACAGGGCGGGTTGAAGCTTTCTTT

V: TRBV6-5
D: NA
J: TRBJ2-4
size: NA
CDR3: CASRTTIAKNIQYF
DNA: TGTGCCAGCAGGACTACCATAGCCAAAAACATTCAGTACTTC

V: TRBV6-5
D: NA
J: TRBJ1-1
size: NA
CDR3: CASSYSANTEAFF
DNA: TGTGCCAGCAGTTACTCGGCAAACACTGAAGCTTTCTTT

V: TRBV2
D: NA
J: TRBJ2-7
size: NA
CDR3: CASGFLGRIYEQYF
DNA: TGTGCCAGCGGTTTCTTGGGGAGAATCTACGAGCAGTACTTC

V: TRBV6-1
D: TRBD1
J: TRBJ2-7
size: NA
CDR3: CASSESWGQAYEQYF
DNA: TGTGCCAGCAGTGAATCGTGGGGACAGGCATACGAGCAGTACTTC

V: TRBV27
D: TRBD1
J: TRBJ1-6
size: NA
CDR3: CASSPGQGLGTLHF
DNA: TGTGCCAGCAGTCCGGGACAGGGACTTGGGACCCTCCACTTT

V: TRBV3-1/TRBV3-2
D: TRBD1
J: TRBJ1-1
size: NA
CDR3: CASSLRQGRAFF
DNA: TGTGCCAGCAGCCTCAGACAGGGTAGGGCTTTCTTT

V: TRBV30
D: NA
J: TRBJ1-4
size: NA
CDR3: CAWSETTGLNEKLFF
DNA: TGTGCCTGGAGCGAAACGACAGGACTTAATGAAAAACTGTTTTTT

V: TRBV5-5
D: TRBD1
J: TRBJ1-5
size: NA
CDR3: CASSQTGSNQPQHF
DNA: TGTGCCAGCAGCCAGACAGGGAGCAATCAGCCCCAGCATTTT

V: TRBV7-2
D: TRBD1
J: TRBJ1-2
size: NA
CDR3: CASSLWGQGSGYTF
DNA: TGTGCCAGCAGCTTATGGGGACAGGGTTCAGGCTACACCTTC